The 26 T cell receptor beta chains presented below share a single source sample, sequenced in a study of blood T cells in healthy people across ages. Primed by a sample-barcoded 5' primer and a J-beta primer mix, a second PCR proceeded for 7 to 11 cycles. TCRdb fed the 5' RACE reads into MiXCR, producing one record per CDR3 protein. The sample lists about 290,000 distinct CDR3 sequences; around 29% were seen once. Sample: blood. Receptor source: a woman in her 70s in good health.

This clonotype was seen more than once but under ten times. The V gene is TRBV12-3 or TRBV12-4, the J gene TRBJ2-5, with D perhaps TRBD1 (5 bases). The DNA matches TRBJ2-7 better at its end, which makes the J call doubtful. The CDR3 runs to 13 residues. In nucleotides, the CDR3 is TGTGCCAGCAGTTTGGGGCGTAGGAACGAGCAGTACTTC. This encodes CASSLGRRNEQYF.

CDR3 in DNA: TGCAGTGCTAAACGGGACAGGGCCTCCTACGAGCAGTACTTC. Translated: CSAKRDRASYEQYF. V gene TRBV20-1 combines with J gene TRBJ2-7; 9 bases map to TRBD1. V lost 4 bases and J lost 0; bases outside the gene matches: 4. The CDR3 runs to 14 residues. The V gene's germline CDR1 is DFQATT and CDR2 SNEGSKA (reference sequence).

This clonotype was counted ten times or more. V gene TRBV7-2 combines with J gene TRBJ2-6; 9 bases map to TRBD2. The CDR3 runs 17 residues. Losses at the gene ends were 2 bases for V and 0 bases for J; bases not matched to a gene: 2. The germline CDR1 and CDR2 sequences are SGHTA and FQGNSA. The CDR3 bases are TGTGCCAGCAGCTTACTAGCGGGGACCTCTGGGGCCAACGTCCTGACTTTC. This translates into CASSLLAGTSGANVLTF.

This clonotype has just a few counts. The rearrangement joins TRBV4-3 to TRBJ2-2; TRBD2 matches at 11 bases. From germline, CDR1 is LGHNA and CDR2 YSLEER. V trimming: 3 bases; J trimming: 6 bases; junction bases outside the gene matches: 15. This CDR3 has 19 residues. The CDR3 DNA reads TGCGCCAGCAGCCACTCCTCTCCTCGGAGTAGCGGGAGGGCCGGGGAGCTGTTTTTT. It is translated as CASSHSSPRSSGRAGELFF.

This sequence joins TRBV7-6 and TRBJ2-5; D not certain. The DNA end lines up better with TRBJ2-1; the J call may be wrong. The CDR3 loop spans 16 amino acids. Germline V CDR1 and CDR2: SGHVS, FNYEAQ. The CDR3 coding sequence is TGTGCCAGCAGCTCCCAAATAGAAAGCTCTCCGAATGAGCAGTTCTTC. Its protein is CASSSQIESSPNEQFF.

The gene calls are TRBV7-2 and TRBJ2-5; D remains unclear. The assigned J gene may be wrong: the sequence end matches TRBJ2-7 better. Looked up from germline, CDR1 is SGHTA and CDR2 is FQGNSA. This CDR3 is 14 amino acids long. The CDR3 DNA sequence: TGTGCCAGCAGCTTAAAGGTGGCAGCTCGCGAGCAGTACTTC. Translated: CASSLKVAAREQYF.

The CDR3 coding sequence is TGCGCTAGCGGGACAGGACTAGCGGGAGGCGAAGCAGATACGCAGTATTTT. Protein: CASGTGLAGGEADTQYF. V is TRBV5-1 and J is TRBJ2-3; 14 bases are a match to TRBD2. Germline loops: CDR1 SGHRS, CDR2 YFSETQ. The CDR3 loop spans 17 amino acids.

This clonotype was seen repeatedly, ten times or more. DNA for the CDR3: TGTGCCAGCAGTTCAGAAGAGACCCCGAACACTGAAGCTTTCTTT. Encoded protein: CASSSEETPNTEAFF. This chain joins TRBV6-5 and TRBJ1-1; D is undetermined. V lost 4 bases and J lost 1, with 13 bases in between. The CDR3 runs to 15 residues. CDR1 and CDR2 from the germline V gene are MNHEY and SVGAGI.

CDR3 loop: CASSEGVKETQYF. In DNA form, the CDR3 reads TGCGCCAGCAGCGAGGGAGTTAAAGAGACCCAGTACTTC. The chain is built from TRBV5-1 and TRBJ2-5; weak D call: TRBD2 (5 bases). The CDR3 consists of 13 residues. From germline, CDR1 is SGHRS and CDR2 YFSETQ. V was pared by 4 bases and J by 3 bases, with 10 bases between.

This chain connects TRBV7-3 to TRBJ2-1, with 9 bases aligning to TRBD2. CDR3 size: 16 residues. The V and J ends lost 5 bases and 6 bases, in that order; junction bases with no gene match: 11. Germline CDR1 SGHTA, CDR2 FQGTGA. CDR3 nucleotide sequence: TGTGCCAGCAGCCCGGCTGCGGGAGGGCCGGCCAATGAGCAGTTCTTC. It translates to CASSPAAGGPANEQFF.

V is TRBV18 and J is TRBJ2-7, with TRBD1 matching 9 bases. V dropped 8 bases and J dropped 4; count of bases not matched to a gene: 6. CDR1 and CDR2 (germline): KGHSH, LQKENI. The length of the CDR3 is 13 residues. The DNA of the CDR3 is TGTGCCAGCCACGGACAGGGGTCTTACGAGCAGTACTTC. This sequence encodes CASHGQGSYEQYF. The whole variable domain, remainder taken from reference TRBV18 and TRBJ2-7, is NAGVMQNPRHLVRRRGQEARLRCSPMKGHSHVYWYRQLPEEGLKFMVYLQKENIIDESGMPKERFSAEFPKEGPSILRIQQVVRGDSAAYFCASHGQGSYEQYFGPGTRLTVT.

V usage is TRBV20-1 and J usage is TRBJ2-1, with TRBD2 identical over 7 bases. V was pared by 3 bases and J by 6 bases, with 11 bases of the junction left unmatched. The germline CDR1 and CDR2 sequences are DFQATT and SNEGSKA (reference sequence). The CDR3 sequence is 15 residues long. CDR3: CSASPTGTTTNEQFF. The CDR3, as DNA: TGCAGTGCTAGCCCAACCGGGACTACTACCAATGAGCAGTTCTTC.

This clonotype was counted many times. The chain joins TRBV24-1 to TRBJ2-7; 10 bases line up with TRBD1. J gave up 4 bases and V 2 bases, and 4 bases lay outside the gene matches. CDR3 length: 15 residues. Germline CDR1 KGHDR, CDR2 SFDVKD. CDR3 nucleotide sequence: TGTGCCACCAGTGATTCTAGGGACAGGGGATACGAGCAGTACTTC. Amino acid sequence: CATSDSRDRGYEQYF.

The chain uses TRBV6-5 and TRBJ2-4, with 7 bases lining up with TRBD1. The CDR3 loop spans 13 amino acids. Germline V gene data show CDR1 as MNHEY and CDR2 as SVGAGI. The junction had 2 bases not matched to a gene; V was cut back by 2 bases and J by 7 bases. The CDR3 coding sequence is TGTGCCAGCAGTTACGGGACAGCTAACATTCAGTACTTC. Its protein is CASSYGTANIQYF.

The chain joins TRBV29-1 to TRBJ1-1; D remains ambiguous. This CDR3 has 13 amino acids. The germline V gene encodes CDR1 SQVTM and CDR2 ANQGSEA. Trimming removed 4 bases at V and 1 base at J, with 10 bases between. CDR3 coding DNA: TGCAGCGTTGGGGAACAGAAGAACACTGAAGCTTTCTTT. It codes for CSVGEQKNTEAFF.

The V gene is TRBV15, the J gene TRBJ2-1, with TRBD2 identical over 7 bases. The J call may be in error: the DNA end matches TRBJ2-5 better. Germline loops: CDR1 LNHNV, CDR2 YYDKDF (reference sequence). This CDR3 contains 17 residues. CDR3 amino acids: CATSRVRGGRDSETQYF. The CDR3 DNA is TGTGCCACCAGCAGAGTGAGGGGCGGGAGAGATTCAGAGACCCAGTACTTC.

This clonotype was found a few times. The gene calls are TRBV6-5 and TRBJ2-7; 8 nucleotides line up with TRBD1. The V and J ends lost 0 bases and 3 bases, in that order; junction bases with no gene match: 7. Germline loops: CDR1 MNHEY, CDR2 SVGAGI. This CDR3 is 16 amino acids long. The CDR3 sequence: CASSYSGTGGIYEQYF. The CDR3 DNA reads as TGTGCCAGCAGTTACTCTGGGACAGGCGGCATCTACGAGCAGTACTTC.

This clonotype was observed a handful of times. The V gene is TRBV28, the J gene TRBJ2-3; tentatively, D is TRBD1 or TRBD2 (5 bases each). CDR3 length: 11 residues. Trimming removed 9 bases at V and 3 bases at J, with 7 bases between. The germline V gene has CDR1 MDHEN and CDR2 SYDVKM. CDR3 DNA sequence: TGTGCCAGTGAGGGGACAGATACGCAGTATTTT. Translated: CASEGTDTQYF.

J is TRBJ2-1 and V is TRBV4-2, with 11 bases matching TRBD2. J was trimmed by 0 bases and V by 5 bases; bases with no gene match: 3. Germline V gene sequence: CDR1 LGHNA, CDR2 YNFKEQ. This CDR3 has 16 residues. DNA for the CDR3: TGTGCCAGCAGCGCTACTAGCGGGAGCTCCTACAATGAGCAGTTCTTC. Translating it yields CASSATSGSSYNEQFF.

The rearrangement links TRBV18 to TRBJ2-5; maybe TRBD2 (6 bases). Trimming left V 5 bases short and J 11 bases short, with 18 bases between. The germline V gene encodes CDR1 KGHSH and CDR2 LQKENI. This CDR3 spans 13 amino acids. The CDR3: CASSSDRAREQYF. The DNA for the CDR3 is TGTGCCAGCTCATCGGACCGAGCTCGGGAGCAGTACTTC.

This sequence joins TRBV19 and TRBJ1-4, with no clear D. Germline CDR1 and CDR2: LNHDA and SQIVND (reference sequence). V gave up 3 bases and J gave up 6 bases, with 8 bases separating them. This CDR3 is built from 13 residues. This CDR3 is CASSMRVDEKLFF. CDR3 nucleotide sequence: TGTGCCAGTAGTATGAGGGTAGATGAAAAACTGTTTTTT.

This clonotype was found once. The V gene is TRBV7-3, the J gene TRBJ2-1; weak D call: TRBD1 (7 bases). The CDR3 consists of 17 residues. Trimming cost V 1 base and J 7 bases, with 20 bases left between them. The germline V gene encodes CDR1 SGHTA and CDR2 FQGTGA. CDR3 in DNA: TGTGCCAGCAGCTTAAAGGCCAGGGGGGTCAGTCCGAATGAGCAGTTCTTC. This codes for CASSLKARGVSPNEQFF.

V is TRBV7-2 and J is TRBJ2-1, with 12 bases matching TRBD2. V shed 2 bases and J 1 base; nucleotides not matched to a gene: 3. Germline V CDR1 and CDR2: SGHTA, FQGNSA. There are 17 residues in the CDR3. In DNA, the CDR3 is TGTGCCAGCAGCTTATATGGACTAGCGGGGTCCTACAATGAGCAGTTCTTC. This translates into CASSLYGLAGSYNEQFF.

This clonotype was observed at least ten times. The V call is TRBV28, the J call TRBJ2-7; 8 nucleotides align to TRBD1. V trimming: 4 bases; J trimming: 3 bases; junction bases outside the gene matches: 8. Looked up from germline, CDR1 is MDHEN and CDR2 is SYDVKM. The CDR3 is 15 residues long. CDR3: CASSSTGQANYEQYF. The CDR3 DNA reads TGTGCCAGCAGTTCAACGGGACAGGCGAACTACGAGCAGTACTTC.

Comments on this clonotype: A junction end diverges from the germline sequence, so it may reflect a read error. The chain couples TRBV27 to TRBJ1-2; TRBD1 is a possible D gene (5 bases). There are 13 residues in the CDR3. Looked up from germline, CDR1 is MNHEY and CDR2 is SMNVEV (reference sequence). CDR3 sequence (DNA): TGTGCCAGTAGTTCCGGGGGGACCTATGGCTACACCTTC. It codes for CASSSGGTYGYTF.

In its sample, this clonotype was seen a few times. CDR3: CASSRLQGAGETQYF. CDR3 bases: TGTGCCAGCAGCCGCTTACAGGGGGCGGGGGAGACCCAGTACTTC. V is TRBV3-1 and J is TRBJ2-5; 9 bases are shared with TRBD1. The germline V gene encodes CDR1 LGHDT and CDR2 YNNKEL (reference sequence). The CDR3 runs 15 residues. J was trimmed by 5 bases and V by 4 bases; bases with no gene match: 8.